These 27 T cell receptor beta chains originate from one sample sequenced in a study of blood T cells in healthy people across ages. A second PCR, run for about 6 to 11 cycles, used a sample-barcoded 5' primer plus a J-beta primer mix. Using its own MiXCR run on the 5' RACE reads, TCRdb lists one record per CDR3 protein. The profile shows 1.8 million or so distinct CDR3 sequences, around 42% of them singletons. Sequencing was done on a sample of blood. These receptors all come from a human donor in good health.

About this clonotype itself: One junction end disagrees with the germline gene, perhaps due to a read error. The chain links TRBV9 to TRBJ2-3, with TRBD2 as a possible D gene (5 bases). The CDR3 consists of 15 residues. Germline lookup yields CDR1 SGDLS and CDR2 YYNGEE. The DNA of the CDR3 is TGTCCCAGCAGCGTAGAGGGCTCCCGCACAGATACGCAGTATTTT. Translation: CPSSVEGSRTDTQYF.

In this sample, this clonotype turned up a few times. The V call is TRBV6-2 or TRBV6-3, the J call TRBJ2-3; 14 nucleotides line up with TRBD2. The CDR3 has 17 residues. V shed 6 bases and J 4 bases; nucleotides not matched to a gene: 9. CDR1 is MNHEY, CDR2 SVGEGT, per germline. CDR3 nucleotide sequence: TGTGCCAGCAGCAGGACTAGCGGGGGGATCCTCTCAGATACGCAGTATTTT. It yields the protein CASSRTSGGILSDTQYF.

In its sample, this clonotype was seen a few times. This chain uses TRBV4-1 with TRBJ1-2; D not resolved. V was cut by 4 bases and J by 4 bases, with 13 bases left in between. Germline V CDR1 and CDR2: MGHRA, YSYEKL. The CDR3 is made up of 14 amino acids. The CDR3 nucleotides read TGCGCCAGCAGCCGCGCCCCAGGACCCTATGGCTACACCTTC. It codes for CASSRAPGPYGYTF.

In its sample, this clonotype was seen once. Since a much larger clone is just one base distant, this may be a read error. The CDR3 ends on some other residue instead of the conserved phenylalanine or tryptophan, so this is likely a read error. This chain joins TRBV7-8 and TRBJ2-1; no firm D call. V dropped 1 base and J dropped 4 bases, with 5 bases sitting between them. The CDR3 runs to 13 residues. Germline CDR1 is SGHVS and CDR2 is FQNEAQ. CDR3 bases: TGTGCCAGCAGCTTAGTAAGATACAATGAGCAGTTCGTC. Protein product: CASSLVRYNEQFV.

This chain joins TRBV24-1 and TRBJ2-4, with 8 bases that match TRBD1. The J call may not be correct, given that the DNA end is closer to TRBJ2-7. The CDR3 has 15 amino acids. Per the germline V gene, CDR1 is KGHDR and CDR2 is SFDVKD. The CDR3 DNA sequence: TGTGCCACCAGTGATACCCGGACAGGGTCCGACGAGCAGTACTTC. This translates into CATSDTRTGSDEQYF.

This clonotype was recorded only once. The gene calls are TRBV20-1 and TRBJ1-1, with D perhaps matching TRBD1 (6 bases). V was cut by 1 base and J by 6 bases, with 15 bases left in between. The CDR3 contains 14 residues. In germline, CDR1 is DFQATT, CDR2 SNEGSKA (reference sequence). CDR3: CSARAPGAVAEAFF. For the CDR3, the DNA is TGCAGTGCTAGAGCCCCGGGGGCGGTAGCTGAAGCTTTCTTT.

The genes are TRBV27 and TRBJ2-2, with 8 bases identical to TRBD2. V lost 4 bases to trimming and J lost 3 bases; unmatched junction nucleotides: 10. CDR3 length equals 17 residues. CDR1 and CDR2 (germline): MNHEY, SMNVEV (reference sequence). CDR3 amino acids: CASSSTPGTRYTGELFF. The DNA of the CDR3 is TGTGCCAGCAGTTCAACACCCGGGACTAGATACACCGGGGAGCTGTTTTTT.

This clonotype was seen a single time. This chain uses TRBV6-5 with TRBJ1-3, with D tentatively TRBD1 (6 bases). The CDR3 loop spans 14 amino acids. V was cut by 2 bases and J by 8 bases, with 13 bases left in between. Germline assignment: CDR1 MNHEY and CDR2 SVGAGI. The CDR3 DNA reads TGTGCCAGCAGTTACCAACGGGGGGCAGACACCATATATTTT. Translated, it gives CASSYQRGADTIYF.

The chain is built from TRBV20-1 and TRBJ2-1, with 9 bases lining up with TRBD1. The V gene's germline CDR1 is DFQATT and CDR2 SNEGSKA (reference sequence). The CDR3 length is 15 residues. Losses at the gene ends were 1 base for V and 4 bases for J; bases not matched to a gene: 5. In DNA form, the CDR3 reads TGCAGTGCTAGAGGTGGGACAGGGTTTTACAATGAGCAGTTCTTC. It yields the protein CSARGGTGFYNEQFF.

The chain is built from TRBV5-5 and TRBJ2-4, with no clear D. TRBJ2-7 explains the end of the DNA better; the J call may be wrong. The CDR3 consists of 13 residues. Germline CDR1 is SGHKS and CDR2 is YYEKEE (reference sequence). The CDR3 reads CASSYNTAYEQYF. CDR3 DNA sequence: TGTGCCAGCAGCTACAACACAGCCTACGAGCAGTACTTC.

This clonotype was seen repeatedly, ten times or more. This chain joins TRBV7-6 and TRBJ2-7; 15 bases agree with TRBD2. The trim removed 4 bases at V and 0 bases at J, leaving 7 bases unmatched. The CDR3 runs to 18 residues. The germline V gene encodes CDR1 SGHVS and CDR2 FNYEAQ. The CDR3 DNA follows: TGTGCCAGCAGCTCCACCGGGACTAGCGGGGGGTCCTCCTACGAGCAGTACTTC. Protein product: CASSSTGTSGGSSYEQYF.

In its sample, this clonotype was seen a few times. CDR3 sequence (DNA): TGTGCCAGCAGCCAAGAGTTCCGGGGAGAGACCCAGTACTTC. Its translation is CASSQEFRGETQYF. The chain carries TRBV4-2 and TRBJ2-5; tentatively, D is TRBD2 (5 bases). Germline-derived CDR1 and CDR2 are LGHNA and YNFKEQ. The CDR3 runs 14 residues. V was cut by 0 bases and J by 4 bases, with 9 bases left in between.

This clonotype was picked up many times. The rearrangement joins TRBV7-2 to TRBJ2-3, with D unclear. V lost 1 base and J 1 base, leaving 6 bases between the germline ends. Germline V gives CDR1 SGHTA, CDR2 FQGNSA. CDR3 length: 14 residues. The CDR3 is CASSLDQGTDTQYF. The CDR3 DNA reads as TGTGCCAGCAGCTTAGACCAGGGCACAGATACGCAGTATTTT.

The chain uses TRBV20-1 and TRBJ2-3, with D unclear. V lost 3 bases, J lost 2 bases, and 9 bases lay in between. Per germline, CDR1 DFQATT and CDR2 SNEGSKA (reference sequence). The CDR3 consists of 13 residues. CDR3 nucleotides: TGCAGTGCTAGGTGGCAGGCCACAGATACGCAGTATTTT. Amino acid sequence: CSARWQATDTQYF.

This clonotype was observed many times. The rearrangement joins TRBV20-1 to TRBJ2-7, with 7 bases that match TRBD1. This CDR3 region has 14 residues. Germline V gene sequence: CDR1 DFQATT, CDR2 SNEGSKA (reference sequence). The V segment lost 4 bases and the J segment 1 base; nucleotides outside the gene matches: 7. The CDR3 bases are TGCAGTGCTAACAGGGACAGCCGTTCCTACGAGCAGTACTTC. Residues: CSANRDSRSYEQYF.

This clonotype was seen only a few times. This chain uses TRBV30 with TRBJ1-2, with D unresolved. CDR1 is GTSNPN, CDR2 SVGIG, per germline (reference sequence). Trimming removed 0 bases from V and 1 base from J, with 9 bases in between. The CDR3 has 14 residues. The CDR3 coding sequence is TGTGCCTGGAGTGTACTAGGAGATAACTATGGCTACACCTTC. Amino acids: CAWSVLGDNYGYTF.

The CDR3 reads CASSQNPWSTDTQYF. The DNA of the CDR3 is TGTGCCAGCAGCCAAAACCCTTGGAGCACAGATACGCAGTATTTT. The chain carries TRBV3-1 and TRBJ2-3, with no clear D. V lost 2 bases to trimming and J lost 0 bases, with 9 bases between them. The CDR3 is 15 residues long. Looked up from germline, CDR1 is LGHDT and CDR2 is YNNKEL (reference sequence).

The CDR3 reads CASSEPRTRNEKLFF. The CDR3 region has the DNA TGTGCCAGCAGCGAACCTCGGACCCGTAATGAAAAACTGTTTTTT. This sequence joins TRBV21-1 and TRBJ1-4. TRBV21-1 is reported as a pseudogene. This CDR3 spans 15 amino acids.

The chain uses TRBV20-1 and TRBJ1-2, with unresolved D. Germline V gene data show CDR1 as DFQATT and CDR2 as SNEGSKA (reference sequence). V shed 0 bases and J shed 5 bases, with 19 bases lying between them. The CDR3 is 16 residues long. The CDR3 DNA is TGCAGTGCTAGAGATCCATGGGCGGACTATTCGTATGGCTACACCTTC. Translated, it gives CSARDPWADYSYGYTF.

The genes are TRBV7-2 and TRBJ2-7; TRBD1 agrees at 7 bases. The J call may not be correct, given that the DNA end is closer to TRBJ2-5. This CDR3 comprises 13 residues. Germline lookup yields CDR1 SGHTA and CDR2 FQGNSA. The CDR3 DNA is TGTGCCAGCAGCTTAGCCGAGGGGGCGACCCAGTACTTC. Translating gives CASSLAEGATQYF.

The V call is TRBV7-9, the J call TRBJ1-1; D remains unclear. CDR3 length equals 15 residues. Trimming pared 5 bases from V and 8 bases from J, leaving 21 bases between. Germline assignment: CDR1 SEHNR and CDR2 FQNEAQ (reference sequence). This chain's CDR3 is CASSPPSPVGREAFF. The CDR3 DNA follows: TGTGCCAGCAGCCCCCCGTCTCCCGTCGGGCGGGAAGCTTTCTTT.

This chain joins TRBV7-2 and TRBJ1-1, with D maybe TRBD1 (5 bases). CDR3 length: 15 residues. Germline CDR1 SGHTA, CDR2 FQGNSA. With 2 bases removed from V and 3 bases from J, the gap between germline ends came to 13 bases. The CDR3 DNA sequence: TGTGCCAGCAGCTTATGGGGGAGATTGGACACTGAAGCTTTCTTT. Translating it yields CASSLWGRLDTEAFF.

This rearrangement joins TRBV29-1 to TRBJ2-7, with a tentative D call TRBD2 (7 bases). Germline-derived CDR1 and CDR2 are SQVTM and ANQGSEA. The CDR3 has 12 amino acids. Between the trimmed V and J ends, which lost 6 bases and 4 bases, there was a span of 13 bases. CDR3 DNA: TGCAGCGTCTCAGGGAGGGGGTACGAGCAGTACTTC. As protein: CSVSGRGYEQYF.

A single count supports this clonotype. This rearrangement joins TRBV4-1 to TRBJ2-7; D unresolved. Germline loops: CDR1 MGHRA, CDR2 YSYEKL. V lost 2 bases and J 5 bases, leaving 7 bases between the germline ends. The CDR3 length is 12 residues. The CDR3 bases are TGCGCCAGCAGCCAAATCGGAGACGAGCAGTACTTC. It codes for CASSQIGDEQYF.

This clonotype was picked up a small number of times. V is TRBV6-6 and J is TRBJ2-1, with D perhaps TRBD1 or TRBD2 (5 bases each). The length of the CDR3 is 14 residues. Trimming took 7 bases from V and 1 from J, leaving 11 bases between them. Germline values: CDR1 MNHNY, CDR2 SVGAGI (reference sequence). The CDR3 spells CASIRDLSYNEQFF. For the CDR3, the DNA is TGTGCCAGCATCAGGGACCTATCCTACAATGAGCAGTTCTTC.

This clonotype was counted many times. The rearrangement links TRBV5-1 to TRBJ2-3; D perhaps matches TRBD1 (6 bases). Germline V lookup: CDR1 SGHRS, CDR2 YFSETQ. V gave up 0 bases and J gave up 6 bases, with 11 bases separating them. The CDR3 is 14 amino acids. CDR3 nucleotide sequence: TGCGCCAGCAGCTTGGCCGACAGGTCGGATACGCAGTATTTT. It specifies CASSLADRSDTQYF.

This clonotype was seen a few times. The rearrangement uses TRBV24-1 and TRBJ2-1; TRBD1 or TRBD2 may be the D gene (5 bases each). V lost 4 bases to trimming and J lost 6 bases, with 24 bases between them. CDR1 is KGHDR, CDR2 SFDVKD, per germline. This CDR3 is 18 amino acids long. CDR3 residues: CATSDPDRGPVLPNEQFF. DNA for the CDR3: TGTGCCACCAGTGACCCTGACAGAGGGCCGGTACTCCCCAATGAGCAGTTCTTC.